This note documents a single TCR beta chain sequence. The same CDR3 arises from other DNA sequences in this sample as well. This sample is part of a study of blood T cell repertoires in COVID-19. Whole-study context: Acute and convalescent COVID-19 specimens originated in the United States, Italy and Spain. T cells, B-cell-depleted T cells, or PBMCs provided the cDNA or gDNA that served as material.

Deletions cut 0 bases from V and 6 bases from J, with 9 bases between. The CDR3 runs to 14 residues. CDR1 and CDR2 from the germline V gene are LGHDT and YNNKEL (reference sequence). How the authors handled the data: Estimated nucleated cell counts came from reference gene primer amplification. Here immunoSEQ multiplex PCR was the method, and the copy in TCRdb shows in-frame clones only, minus some. V, J and clone size are those of that table, while D and trimming were read from the DNA. The table has approximately 110,000 clones, 70% to 90% seen once; the top ten hold about 2%. This chain links TRBV3-1 (or the pseudogene TRBV3-2) with TRBJ1-5; TRBD1 is a possible D gene (5 bases). Specimen: peripheral blood. This TCR came from a human donor in a cohort sampled during active COVID-19. CDR3 coding DNA: TGTGCCAGCAGCCAAGATACCGGGGGTCAGCCCCAGCATTTT. This encodes CASSQDTGGQPQHF.